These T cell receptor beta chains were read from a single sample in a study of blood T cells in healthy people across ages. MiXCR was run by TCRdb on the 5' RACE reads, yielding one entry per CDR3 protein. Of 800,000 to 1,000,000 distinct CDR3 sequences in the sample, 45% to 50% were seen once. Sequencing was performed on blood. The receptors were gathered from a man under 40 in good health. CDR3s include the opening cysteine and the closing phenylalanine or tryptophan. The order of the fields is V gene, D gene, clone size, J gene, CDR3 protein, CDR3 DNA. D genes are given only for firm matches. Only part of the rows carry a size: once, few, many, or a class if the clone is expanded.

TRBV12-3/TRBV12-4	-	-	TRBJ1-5	CASSPPGGGFPQPQHF	TGTGCCAGCAGCCCCCCTGGAGGGGGGTTCCCCCAGCCCCAGCATTTT
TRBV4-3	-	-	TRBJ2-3	CASSPSVGGPTDTQYF	TGCGCCAGCAGTCCCTCCGTCGGCGGACCTACAGATACGCAGTATTTT
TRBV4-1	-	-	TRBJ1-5	CASSQDQGPWSNQPQHF	TGCGCCAGCAGCCAAGACCAGGGTCCATGGAGCAATCAGCCCCAGCATTTT
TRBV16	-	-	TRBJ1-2	CASSQYPDSPIGGYTF	TGTGCCAGCAGCCAATATCCCGACAGCCCCATAGGGGGCTACACCTTC
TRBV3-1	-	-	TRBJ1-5	CASSQQGVGDQPQHF	TGTGCCAGCAGCCAACAGGGAGTGGGGGATCAGCCCCAGCATTTT
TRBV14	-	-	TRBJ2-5	CASNNRQETQYF	TGTGCCAGCAATAACAGACAAGAGACCCAGTACTTC
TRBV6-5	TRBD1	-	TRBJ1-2	CASSGWTGGNYGYTF	TGTGCCAGCAGTGGCTGGACAGGGGGTAACTATGGCTACACCTTC
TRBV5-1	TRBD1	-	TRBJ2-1	CASSRTPTGGADNEQFF	TGCGCCAGCAGCCGTACGCCCACAGGGGGCGCGGACAATGAGCAGTTCTTC
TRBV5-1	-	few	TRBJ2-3	CASSGQGRILTDTQYF	TGCGCCAGCAGCGGGCAGGGACGGATACTCACAGATACGCAGTATTTT
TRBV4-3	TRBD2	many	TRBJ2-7	CASSQDELAGYSYEQYF	TGCGCCAGCAGCCAAGACGAACTAGCGGGCTACTCCTACGAGCAGTACTTC
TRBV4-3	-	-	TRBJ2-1	CASSQDWGVTYNEQFF	TGCGCCAGCAGCCAAGATTGGGGTGTGACCTACAATGAGCAGTTCTTC
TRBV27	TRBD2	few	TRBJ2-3	CASSSYRPSGGATDTQYF	TGTGCCAGCAGTTCCTACCGCCCCAGCGGGGGGGCCACAGATACGCAGTATTTT
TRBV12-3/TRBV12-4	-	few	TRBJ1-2	CASLIGGGYGYTF	TGTGCCAGCTTAATAGGAGGGGGCTATGGCTACACCTTC
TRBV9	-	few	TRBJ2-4	CASSSSRDLAKNIQYF	TGTGCCAGCAGCTCCTCTAGGGATTTAGCCAAAAACATTCAGTACTTC
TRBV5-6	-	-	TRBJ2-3	CASSSDFIGTDTQYF	TGTGCCAGCAGCTCGGATTTTATCGGCACAGATACGCAGTATTTT
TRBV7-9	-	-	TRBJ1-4	CASSVWGADEKLFF	TGTGCCAGCTCTGTGTGGGGGGCTGATGAAAAACTGTTTTTT